This T cell receptor beta chain derives from a study of vaccination and CD4 T cells after COVID-19. The Oncomine TCR Beta short-read assay sequenced DNA from cultured CD4+ T cells. TCRdb re-called the PCR reads with MiXCR, one entry per CDR3 protein. The table has approximately 18,000 distinct CDR3 sequences, over 25% seen once; the top ten hold over 15%. Of note for this clonotype: Antigen specificity is unknown.

Treatment of the sample: roughly 11-day PBMC culture with coronavirus spike peptide pools or control peptides (ViraFEST assay). Germline loops: CDR1 SGHTA, CDR2 FQGNSA. CDR3 size: 13 residues. V gave up 8 bases and J gave up 4 bases, with 13 bases separating them. This TCR was recovered from a human donor with COVID-19. The V call is TRBV7-2, the J call TRBJ2-3, with D possibly being TRBD1 or TRBD2 (5 bases each). The source material was cultured CD4+ T cells from blood. The CDR3 DNA reads TGTGCCAGCGGCGTCCGGGGCGCAGATACGCAGTATTTT. Translating it yields CASGVRGADTQYF. The whole variable domain, remainder taken from reference TRBV7-2 and TRBJ2-3, is GAGVSQSPSNKVTEKGKDVELRCDPISGHTALYWYRQSLGQGLEFLIYFQGNSAPDKSGLPSDRFSAERTGGSVSTLTIQRTQQEDSAVYLCASGVRGADTQYFGPGTRLTVL.